This T cell receptor beta chain comes out of a study of naive and memory T cell subsets. Points from the study as a whole: In naive cells, over 95% of TCR sequences were seen only once.

The beta constant-region primer was an equimolar mix of two oligonucleotides covering TRBC1 and TRBC2. Ligated cDNA was amplified by four rounds of PCR with nested alpha and beta constant-region primers and SP2. TCRdb reprocessed the UMI-ligation and nested PCR reads via MiXCR and lists one record per CDR3 protein. This sample yields over 65,000 distinct CDR3 sequences, of which roughly 9.2% are seen a single time; 1.2% belongs to the top ten. At least ten counts were recorded for this clonotype. Its antigen remains unknown. V shed 2 bases, J shed 3 bases, and the junction held 9 bases outside the gene matches. The CDR3 extends over 17 amino acids. The germline CDR1 and CDR2 sequences are MDHEN and SYDVKM. CD4+ T cell IFNgamma after overnight CMV lysate exposure gave donor CMV status.

This chain joins TRBV28 and TRBJ2-3, with TRBD2 matching 9 bases. Sequenced sample: naive CD8+ T cells from blood. The source is a human donor in good health. The CDR3 DNA is TGTGCCAGCAGTTTAGAGGCTAGCGGGATGCGGACAGATACGCAGTATTTT. This encodes CASSLEASGMRTDTQYF.